The 6 T cell receptor beta chains reported below all come from one sample, sequenced in a study of T-cell memory formation after mild COVID-19. TCRdb passed the 5' RACE reads through MiXCR, listing each CDR3 protein once. The sample consists of 110,000 or so distinct CDR3 sequences, approximately 22% of them appearing once. Sequencing used PBMCs or a T cell subset sorted from them (not recorded which). All receptors come from a man aged 18 to 29 who had mild COVID-19 (a few samples of this study predate the infection). Cell type and time point are not known.

This rearrangement joins TRBV6-2 or TRBV6-3 to TRBJ1-1, with D possibly TRBD1 on 6 matching bases. From germline, CDR1 is MNHEY and CDR2 SVGEGT. There are 14 residues in the CDR3. V was shortened by 0 bases and J by 6 bases, with 11 bases between the two germline ends. The CDR3 loop is CASSYSGGLAEAFF. The CDR3 DNA is TGTGCCAGCAGTTACTCGGGGGGGCTGGCTGAAGCTTTCTTT.

The CDR3 DNA is TGTGCCAGCCGGGGACAGGGGCTAACAGGATCGGATCAGCCCCAGCATTTT. Its translation is CASRGQGLTGSDQPQHF. This chain connects TRBV19 to TRBJ1-5, with 10 bases lining up with TRBD1. CDR3 size: 17 residues. The germline V gene encodes CDR1 LNHDA and CDR2 SQIVND (reference sequence). Losses at the gene ends were 9 bases for V and 5 bases for J; bases not matched to a gene: 16.

This clonotype was seen more than once but under ten times. This chain's CDR3 is CASSPGMGTGSEQYV. In nucleotides, the CDR3 is TGTGCCAGCAGTCCTGGGATGGGGACAGGCAGCGAGCAGTACGTC. The chain is built from TRBV3-1 and TRBJ2-7; 8 nucleotides agree with TRBD1. CDR1 and CDR2 (germline): LGHDT, YNNKEL (reference sequence). The ends lost 6 bases at V and 6 bases at J; junction bases unmatched: 13. CDR3 size: 15 residues.

V is TRBV4-2 and J is TRBJ1-1; 7 positions match TRBD1. This CDR3 contains 15 residues. The V segment lost 4 bases and the J segment 4 bases; nucleotides outside the gene matches: 9. The germline V gene has CDR1 LGHNA and CDR2 YNFKEQ. The CDR3: CASSRDRAPGTEAFF. The CDR3 DNA is TGTGCCAGCAGCCGAGACAGGGCCCCGGGCACTGAAGCTTTCTTT.

The chain links TRBV12-3 or TRBV12-4 to TRBJ2-7, with a possible D match to TRBD1 (6 bases). The V end was cut by 3 bases, the J end by 2 bases, with 14 bases between. The CDR3 consists of 15 residues. The CDR3 is CASSFYSTGTYEQYF. DNA for the CDR3: TGTGCCAGCAGTTTTTACTCGACAGGAACCTACGAGCAGTACTTC.

This clonotype has at least ten counts. The chain carries TRBV20-1 and TRBJ2-3; D is possibly TRBD2 (5 bases). There are 15 residues in the CDR3. The V gene lost 3 bases and the J gene lost 3 bases, with 16 bases spanning the gap. The germline CDR1 and CDR2 sequences are DFQATT and SNEGSKA (reference sequence). The CDR3 here is CSASGEYYGTDTQYF. CDR3 nucleotides: TGCAGTGCTAGCGGGGAGTATTACGGGACAGATACGCAGTATTTT.